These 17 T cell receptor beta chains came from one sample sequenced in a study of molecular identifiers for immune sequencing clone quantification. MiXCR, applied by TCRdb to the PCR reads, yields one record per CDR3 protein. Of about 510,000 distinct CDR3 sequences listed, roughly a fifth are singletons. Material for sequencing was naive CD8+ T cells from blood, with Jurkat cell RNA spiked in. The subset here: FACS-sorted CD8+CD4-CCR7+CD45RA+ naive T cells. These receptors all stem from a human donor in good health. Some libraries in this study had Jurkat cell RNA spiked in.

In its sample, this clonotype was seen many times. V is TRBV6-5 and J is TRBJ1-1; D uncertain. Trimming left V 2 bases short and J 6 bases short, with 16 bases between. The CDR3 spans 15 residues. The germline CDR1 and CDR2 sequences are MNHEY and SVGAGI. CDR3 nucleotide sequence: TGTGCCAGCAGTTACACCCAAGGCGGGGTCCCTGAAGCTTTCTTT. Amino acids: CASSYTQGGVPEAFF.

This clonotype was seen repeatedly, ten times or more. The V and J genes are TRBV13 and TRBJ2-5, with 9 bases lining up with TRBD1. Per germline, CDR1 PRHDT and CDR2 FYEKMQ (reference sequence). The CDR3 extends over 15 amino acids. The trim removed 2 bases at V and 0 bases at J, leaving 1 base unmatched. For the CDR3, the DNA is TGTGCCAGCAGCTTAAGGGACAGGGACCAAGAGACCCAGTACTTC. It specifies CASSLRDRDQETQYF.

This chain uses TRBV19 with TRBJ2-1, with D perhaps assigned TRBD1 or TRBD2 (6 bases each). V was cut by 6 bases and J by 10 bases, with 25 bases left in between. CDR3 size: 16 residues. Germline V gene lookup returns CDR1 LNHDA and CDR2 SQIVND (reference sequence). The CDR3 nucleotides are TGTGCCAGTAGCCGGGGGCGGAGGGCCCGGGTAGCCGAGCAGTTCTTC. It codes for CASSRGRRARVAEQFF.

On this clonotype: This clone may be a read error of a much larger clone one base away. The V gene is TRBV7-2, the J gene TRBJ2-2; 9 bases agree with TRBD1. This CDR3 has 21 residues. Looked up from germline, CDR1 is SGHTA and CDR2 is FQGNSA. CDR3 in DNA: TGTGCCACTAGGTTCAAAGCCCCTTGGACAGGGGAGACTGTGAACACCGGGGAGCTGCTTTTT. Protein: CATRFKAPWTGETVNTGELLF.

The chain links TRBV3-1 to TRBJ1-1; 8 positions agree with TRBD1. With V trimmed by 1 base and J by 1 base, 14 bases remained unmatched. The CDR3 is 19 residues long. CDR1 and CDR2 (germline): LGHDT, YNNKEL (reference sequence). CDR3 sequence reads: CASSQVVIAGGEGNTEAFF. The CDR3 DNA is TGTGCCAGCAGCCAAGTAGTAATTGCAGGGGGCGAGGGGAACACTGAAGCTTTCTTT.

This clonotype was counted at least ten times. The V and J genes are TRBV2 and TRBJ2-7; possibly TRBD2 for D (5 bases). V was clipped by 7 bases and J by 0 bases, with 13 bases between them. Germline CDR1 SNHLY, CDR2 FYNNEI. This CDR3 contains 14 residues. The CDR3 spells CASTPGGSSYEQYF. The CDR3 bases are TGTGCCAGCACCCCGGGCGGGTCCTCCTACGAGCAGTACTTC.

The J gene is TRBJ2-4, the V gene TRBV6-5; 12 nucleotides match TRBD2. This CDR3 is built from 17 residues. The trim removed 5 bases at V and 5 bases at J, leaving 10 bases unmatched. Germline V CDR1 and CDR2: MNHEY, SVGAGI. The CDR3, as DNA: TGTGCCAGCAGTGCCCTAGGACTAGCGGGAACCCAAAACATTCAGTACTTC. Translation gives CASSALGLAGTQNIQYF.

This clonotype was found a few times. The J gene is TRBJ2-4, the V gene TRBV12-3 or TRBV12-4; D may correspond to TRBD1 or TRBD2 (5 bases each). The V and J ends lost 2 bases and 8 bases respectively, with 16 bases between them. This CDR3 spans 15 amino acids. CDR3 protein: CASSLSGGGAYIQYF. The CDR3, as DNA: TGTGCCAGCAGTTTAAGTGGGGGTGGAGCGTACATTCAGTACTTC.

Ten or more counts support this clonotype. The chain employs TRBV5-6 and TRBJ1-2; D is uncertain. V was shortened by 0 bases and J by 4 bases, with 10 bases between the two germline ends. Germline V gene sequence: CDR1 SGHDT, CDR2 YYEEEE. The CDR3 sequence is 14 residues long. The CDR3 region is CASSLVATPYGYTF. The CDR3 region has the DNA TGTGCCAGCAGCTTGGTCGCAACTCCCTATGGCTACACCTTC. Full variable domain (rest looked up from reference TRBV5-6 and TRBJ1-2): DAGVTQSPTHLIKTRGQQVTLRCSPKSGHDTVSWYQQALGQGPQFIFQYYEEEERQRGNFPDRFSGHQFPNYSSELNVNALLLGDSALYLCASSLVATPYGYTFGSGTRLTVV.

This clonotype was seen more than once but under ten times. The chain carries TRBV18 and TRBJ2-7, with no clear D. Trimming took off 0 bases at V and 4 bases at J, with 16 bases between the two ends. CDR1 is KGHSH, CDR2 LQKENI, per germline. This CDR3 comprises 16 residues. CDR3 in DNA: TGTGCCAGCTCACCACCCAACCGAAGCAGTTATTACGAGCAGTACTTC. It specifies CASSPPNRSSYYEQYF.

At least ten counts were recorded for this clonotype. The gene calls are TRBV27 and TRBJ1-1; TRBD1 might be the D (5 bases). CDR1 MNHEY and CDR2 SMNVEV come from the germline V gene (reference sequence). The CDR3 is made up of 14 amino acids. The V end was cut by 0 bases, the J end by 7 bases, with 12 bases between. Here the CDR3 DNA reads TGTGCCAGCAGTTTATCGATGCCAGGGATTGAAGCTTTCTTT. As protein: CASSLSMPGIEAFF.

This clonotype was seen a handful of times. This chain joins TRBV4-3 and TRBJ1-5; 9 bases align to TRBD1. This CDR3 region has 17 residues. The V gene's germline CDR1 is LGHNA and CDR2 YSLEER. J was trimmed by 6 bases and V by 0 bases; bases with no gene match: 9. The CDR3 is CASSQDHAGQGIQPQHF. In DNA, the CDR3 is TGCGCCAGCAGCCAAGATCACGCGGGACAGGGAATTCAGCCCCAGCATTTT.

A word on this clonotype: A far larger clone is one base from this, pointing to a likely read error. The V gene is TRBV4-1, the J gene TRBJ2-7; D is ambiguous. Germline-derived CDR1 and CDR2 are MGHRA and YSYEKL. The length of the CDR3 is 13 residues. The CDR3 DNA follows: TGCGCCAGCAGCCAAGACCGGACCTACGAGCGGTACTTC. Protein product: CASSQDRTYERYF.

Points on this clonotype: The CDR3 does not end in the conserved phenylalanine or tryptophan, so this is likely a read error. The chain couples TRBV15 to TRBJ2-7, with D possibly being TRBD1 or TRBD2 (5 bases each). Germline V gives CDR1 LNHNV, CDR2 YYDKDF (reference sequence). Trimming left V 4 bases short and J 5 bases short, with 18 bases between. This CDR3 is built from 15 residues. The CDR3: CATSIRARGGDEQYS. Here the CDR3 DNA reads TGTGCCACCAGCATTCGAGCGAGGGGCGGCGACGAGCAGTACTCC.

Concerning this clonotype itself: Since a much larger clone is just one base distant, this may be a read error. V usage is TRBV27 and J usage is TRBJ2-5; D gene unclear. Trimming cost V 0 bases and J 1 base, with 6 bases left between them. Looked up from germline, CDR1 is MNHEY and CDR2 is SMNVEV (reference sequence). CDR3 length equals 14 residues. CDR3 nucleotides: TGTGCCAGCAGTTTATCTAACGGCCAAGAGACCCAGTACTTC. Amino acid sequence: CASSLSNGQETQYF.

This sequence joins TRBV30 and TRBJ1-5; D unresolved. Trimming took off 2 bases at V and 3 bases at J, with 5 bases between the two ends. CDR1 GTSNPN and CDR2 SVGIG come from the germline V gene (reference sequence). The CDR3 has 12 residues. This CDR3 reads CAWSPANQPQHF. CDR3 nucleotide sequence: TGTGCCTGGAGTCCCGCCAATCAGCCCCAGCATTTT.

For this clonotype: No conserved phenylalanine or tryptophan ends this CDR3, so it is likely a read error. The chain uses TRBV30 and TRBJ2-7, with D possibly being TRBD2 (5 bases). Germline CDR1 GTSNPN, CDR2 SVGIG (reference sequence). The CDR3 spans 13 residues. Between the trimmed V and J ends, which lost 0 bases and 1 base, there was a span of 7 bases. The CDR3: CAWSVSGSYEQYS. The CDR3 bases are TGTGCCTGGAGTGTATCGGGGTCCTACGAGCAGTACTCC.